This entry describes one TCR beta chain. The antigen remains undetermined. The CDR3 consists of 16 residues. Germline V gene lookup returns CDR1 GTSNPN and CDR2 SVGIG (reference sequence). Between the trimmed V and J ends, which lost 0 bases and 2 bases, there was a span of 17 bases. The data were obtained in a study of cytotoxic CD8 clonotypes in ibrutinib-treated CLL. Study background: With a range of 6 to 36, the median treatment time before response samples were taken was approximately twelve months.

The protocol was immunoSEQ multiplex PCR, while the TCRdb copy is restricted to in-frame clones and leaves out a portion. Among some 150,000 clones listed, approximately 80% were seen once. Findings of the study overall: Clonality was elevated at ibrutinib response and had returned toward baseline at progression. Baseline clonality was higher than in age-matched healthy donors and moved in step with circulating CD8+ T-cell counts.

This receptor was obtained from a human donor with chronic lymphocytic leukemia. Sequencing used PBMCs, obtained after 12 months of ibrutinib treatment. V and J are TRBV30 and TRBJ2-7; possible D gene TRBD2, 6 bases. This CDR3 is CAWSVLWDSRTYEQYF. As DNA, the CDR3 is TGTGCCTGGAGTGTACTATGGGACTCCCGAACCTACGAGCAGTACTTC.